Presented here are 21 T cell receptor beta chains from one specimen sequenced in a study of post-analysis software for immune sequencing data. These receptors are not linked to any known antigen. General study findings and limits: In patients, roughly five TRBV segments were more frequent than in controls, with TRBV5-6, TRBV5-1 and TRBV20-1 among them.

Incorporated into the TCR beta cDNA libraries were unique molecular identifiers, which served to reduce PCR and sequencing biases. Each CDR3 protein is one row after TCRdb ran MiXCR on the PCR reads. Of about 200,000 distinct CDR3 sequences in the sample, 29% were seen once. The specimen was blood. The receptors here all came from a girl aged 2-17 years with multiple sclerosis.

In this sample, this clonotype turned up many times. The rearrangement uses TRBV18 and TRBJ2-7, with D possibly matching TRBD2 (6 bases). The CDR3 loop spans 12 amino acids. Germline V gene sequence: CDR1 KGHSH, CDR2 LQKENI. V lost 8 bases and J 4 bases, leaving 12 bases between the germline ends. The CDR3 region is CASSPRGYEQYF. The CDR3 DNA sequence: TGTGCCAGCAGCCCTCGGGGGTACGAGCAGTACTTC.

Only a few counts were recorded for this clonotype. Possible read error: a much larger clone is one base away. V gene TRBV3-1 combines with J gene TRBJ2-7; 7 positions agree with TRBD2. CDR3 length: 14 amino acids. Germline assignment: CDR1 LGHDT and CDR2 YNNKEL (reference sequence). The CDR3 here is CVSSYSGGSYEQYF. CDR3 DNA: TGTGTCAGCAGCTACTCGGGAGGTTCTTACGAGCAGTACTTC.

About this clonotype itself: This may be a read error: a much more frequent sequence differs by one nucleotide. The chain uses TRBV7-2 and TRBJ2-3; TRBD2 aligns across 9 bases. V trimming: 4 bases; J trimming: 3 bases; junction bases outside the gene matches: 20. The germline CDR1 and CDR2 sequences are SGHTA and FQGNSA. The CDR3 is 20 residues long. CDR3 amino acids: CASSYPRGGSGSAATDTQYF. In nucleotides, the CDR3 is TGTGCCAGCAGCTACCCCAGGGGGGGTAGCGGGAGCGCGGCGACAGATACGCAGTATTTT.

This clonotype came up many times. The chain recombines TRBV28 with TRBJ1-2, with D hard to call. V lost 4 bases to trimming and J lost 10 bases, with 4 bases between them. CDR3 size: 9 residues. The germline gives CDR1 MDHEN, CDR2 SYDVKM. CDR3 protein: CASSYPYTF. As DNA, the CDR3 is TGTGCCAGCAGTTACCCCTACACCTTC.

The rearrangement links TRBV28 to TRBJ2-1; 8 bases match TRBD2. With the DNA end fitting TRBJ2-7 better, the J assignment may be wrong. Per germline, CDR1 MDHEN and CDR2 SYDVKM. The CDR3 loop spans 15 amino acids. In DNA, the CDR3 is TGTGCCAGCAGTTTAAGCGGGAGCACCTACAATGAGCAGTACTTC. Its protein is CASSLSGSTYNEQYF.

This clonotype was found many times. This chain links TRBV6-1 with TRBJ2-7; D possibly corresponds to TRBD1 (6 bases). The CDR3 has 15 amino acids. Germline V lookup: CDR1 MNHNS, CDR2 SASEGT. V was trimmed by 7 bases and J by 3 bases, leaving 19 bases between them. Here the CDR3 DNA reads TGTGCCAGCACCACGCTCGTGGGGACAAACTACGAGCAGTACTTC. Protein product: CASTTLVGTNYEQYF.

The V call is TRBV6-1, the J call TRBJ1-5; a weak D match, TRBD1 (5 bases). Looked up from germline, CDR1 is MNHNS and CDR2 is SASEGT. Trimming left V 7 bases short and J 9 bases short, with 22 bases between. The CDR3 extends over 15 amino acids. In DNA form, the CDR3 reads TGTGCCAGCATACCTTCCTCTACAGGCTTCTCGCCCCAGCATTTT. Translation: CASIPSSTGFSPQHF.

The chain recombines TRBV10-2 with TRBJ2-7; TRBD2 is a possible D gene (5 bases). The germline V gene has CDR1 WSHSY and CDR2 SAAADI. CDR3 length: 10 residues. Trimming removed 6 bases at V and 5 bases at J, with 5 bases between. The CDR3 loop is CASRGDEQYF. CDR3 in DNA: TGCGCCAGCAGGGGAGACGAGCAGTACTTC.

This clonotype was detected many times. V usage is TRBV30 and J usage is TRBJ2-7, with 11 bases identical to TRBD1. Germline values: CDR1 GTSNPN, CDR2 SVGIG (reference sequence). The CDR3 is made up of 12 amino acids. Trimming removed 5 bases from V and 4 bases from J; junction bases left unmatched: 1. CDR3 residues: CAWWDRGYEQYF. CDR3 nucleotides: TGTGCCTGGTGGGACAGGGGGTACGAGCAGTACTTC.

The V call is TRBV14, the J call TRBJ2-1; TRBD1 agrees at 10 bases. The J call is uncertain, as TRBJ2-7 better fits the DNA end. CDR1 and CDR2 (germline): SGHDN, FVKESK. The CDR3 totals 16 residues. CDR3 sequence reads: CASSRQPGQGLYEQYF. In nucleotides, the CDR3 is TGTGCCAGCAGCCGCCAACCGGGACAGGGGCTTTACGAGCAGTACTTC.

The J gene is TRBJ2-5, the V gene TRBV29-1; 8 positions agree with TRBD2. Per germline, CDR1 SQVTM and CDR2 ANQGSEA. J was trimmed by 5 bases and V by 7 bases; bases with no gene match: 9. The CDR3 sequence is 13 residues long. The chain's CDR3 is CSARRGGRETQYF. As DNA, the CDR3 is TGCAGCGCCCGACGGGGGGGTCGGGAGACCCAGTACTTC.

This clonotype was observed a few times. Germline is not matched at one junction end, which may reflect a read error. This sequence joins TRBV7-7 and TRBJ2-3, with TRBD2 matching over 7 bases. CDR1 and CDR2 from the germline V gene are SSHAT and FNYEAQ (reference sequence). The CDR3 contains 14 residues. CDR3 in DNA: TGTGCCAGCGGCTTAGTGGGAGGGGCAGATACGCAGTATTTT. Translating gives CASGLVGGADTQYF.

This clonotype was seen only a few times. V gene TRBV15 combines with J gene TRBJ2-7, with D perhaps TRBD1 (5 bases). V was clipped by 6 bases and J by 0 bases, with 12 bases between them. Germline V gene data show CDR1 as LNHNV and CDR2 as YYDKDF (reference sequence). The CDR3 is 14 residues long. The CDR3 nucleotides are TGTGCCACCAGACTGGGGCAGGGCTCCTACGAGCAGTACTTC. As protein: CATRLGQGSYEQYF. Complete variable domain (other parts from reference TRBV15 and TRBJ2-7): DAMVIQNPRYQVTQFGKPVTLSCSQTLNHNVMYWYQQKSSQAPKLLFHYYDKDFNNEADTPDNFQSRRPNTSFCFLDIRSPGLGDTAMYLCATRLGQGSYEQYFGPGTRLTVT.

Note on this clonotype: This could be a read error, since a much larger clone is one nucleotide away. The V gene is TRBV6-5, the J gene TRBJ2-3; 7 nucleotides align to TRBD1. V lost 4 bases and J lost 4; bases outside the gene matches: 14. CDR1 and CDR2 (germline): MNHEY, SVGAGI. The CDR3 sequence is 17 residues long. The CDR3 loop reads CASSFQTGMDTADTQYF. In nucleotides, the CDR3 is TGTGCCAGCAGTTTCCAGACAGGGATGGATACAGCAGATACGCAGTATTTT.

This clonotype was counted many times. DNA of the CDR3: TGCGCCAGCATCGAAGGGGGCGGCAGTAACTATGGCTACACCTTC. Protein sequence: CASIEGGGSNYGYTF. V gene TRBV5-1 combines with J gene TRBJ1-2, with 7 bases matching TRBD1. Germline-derived CDR1 and CDR2 are SGHRS and YFSETQ. CDR3 length: 15 amino acids. V shed 6 bases, J shed 1 base, and the junction held 9 bases outside the gene matches.

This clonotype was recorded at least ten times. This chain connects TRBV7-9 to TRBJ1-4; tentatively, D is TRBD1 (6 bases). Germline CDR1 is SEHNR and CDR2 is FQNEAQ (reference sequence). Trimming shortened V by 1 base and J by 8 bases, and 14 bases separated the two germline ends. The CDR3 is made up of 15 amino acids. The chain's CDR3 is CASSLGDRISEKLFF. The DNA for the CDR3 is TGTGCCAGCAGCTTAGGTGACAGGATTTCGGAAAAACTGTTTTTT.

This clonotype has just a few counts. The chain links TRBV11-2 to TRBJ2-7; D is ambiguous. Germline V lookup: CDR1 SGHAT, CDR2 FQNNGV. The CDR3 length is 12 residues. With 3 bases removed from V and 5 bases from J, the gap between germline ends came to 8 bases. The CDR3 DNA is TGTGCCAGCAGCTTTGGGGTAAACGAGCAGTACTTC. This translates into CASSFGVNEQYF.

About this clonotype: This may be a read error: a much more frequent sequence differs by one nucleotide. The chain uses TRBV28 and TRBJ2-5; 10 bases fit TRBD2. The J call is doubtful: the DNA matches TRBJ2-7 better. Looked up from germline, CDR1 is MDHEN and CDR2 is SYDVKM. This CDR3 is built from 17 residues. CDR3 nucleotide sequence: TGTGCCAGCAGTTTATGGAAACGAGCGGGAGGGCCAGGCGAGCAGTACTTC. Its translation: CASSLWKRAGGPGEQYF.

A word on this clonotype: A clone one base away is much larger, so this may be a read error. The chain's CDR3 is CTSSSLAGAGETQYF. The DNA of the CDR3 is TGTACCAGCAGCTCCCTAGCGGGAGCGGGAGAGACCCAGTACTTC. This chain joins TRBV7-9 and TRBJ2-7; 10 positions agree with TRBD2. The J call may be wrong; the DNA end is better matched by TRBJ2-5. The CDR3 is 15 residues long. Germline V gene sequence: CDR1 SEHNR, CDR2 FQNEAQ (reference sequence).

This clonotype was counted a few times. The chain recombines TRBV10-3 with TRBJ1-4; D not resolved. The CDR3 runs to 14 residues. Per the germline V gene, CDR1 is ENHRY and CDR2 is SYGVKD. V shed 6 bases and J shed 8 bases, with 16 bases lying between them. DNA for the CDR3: TGTGCCATCAGGGATCCCGGGATTGGCGAAAAACTGTTTTTT. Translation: CAIRDPGIGEKLFF.

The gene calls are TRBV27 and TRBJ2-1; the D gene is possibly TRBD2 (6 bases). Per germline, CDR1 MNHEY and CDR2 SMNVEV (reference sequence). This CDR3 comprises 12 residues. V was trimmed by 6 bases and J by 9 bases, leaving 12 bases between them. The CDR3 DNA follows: TGTGCCAGCAGCCGGGAGTGGGGTGAGCAGTTCTTC. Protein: CASSREWGEQFF.